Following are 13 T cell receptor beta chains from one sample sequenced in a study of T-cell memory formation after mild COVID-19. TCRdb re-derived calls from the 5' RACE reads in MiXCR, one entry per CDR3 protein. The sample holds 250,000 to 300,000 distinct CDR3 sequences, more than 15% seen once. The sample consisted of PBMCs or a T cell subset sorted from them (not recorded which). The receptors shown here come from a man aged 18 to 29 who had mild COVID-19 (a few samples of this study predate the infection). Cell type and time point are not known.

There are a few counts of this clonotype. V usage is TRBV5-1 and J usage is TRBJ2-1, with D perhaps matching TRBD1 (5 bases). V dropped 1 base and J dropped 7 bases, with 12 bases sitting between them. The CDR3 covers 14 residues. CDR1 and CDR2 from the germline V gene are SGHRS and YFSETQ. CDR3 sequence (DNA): TGCGCCAGCAGCTTGCAGGGCGTTTGGAATGAGCAGTTCTTC. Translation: CASSLQGVWNEQFF.

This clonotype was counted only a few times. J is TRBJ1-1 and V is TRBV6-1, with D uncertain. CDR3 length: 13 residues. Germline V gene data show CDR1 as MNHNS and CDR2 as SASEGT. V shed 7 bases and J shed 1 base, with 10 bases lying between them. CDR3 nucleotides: TGTGCCAGCAACATTCAGAAGAACACTGAAGCTTTCTTT. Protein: CASNIQKNTEAFF.

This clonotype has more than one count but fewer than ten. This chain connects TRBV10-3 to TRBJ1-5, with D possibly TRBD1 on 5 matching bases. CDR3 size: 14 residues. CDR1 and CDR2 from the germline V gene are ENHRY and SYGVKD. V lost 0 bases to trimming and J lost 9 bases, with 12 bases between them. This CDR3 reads CAISESKGPRPQHF. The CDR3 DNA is TGTGCCATCAGTGAGTCGAAGGGGCCACGGCCCCAGCATTTT.

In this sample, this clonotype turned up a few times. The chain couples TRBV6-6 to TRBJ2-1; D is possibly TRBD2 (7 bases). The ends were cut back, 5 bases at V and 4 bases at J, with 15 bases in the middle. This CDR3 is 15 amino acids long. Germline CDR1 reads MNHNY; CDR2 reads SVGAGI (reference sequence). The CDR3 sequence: CASSQGGATYNEQFF. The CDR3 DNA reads TGTGCCAGCAGTCAAGGGGGGGCCACGTACAATGAGCAGTTCTTC.

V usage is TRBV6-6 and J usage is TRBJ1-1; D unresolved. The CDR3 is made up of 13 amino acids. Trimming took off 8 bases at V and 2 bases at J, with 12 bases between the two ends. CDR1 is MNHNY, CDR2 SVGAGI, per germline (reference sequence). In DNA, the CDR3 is TGTGCCAGCCGACTTAGACAAAACACTGAAGCTTTCTTT. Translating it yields CASRLRQNTEAFF.

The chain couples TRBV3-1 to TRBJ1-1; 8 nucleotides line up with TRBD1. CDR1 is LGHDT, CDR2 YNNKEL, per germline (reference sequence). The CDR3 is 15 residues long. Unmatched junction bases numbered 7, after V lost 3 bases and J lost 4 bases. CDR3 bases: TGTGCCAGCAGCCAGGCCGGGACAGGCGTCACTGAAGCTTTCTTT. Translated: CASSQAGTGVTEAFF.

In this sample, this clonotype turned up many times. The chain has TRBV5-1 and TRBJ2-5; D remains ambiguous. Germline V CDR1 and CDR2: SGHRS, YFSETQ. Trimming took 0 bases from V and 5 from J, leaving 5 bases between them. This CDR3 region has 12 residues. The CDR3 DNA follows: TGCGCCAGCAGCTTGGTCATGGAGACCCAGTACTTC. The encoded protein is CASSLVMETQYF. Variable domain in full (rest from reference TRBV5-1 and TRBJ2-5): KAGVTQTPRYLIKTRGQQVTLSCSPISGHRSVSWYQQTPGQGLQFLFEYFSETQRNKGNFPGRFSGRQFSNSRSEMNVSTLELGDSALYLCASSLVMETQYFGPGTRLLVL.

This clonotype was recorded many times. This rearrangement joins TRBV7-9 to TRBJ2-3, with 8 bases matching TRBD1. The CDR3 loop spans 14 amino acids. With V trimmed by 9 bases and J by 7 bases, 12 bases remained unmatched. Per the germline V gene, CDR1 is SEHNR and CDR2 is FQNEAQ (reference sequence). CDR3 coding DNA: TGTGCCAGTACCCGGGACAGGCTGCCAAATACGCAGTATTTT. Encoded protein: CASTRDRLPNTQYF.

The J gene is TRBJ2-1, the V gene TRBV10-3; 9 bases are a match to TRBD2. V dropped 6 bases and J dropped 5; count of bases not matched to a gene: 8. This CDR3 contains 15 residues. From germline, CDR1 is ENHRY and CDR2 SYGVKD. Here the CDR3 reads CAISGSGGLNNEQFF. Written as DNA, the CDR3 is TGTGCCATCAGCGGGAGCGGGGGGCTTAACAATGAGCAGTTCTTC.

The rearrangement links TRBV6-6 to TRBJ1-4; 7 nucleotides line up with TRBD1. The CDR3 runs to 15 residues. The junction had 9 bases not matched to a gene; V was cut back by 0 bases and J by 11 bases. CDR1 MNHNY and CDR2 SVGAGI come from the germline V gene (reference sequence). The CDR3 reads CASSYSKQGSGKLFF. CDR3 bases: TGTGCCAGCAGTTACTCAAAACAGGGGTCCGGGAAACTGTTTTTT.

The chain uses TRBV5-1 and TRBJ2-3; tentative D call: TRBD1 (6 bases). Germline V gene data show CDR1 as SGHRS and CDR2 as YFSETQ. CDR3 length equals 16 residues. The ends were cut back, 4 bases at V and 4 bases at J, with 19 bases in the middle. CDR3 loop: CASSPRGVIPPDTQYF. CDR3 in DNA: TGCGCCAGCAGCCCCAGGGGAGTAATTCCGCCAGATACGCAGTATTTT.

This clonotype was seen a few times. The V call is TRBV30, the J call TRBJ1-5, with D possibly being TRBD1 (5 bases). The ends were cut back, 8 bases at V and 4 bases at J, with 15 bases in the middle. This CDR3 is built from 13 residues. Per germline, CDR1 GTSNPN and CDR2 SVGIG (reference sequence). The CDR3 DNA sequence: TGTGCCCTCGGGGGGTCTGATAATCAGCCCCAGCATTTT. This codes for CALGGSDNQPQHF.

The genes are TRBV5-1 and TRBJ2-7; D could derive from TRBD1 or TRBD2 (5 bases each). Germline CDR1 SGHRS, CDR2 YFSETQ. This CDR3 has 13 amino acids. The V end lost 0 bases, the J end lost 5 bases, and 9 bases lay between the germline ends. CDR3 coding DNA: TGCGCCAGCAGCTTGGTTCTGGGGGACGAGCAGTACTTC. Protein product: CASSLVLGDEQYF.